These 2 T cell receptor beta chains originate from one sample sequenced in a study of CD8 T cells in ankylosing spondylitis. MiXCR, applied by TCRdb to the 5' RACE reads, yields one record per CDR3 protein. The sample yields hundreds of thousands of distinct CDR3 sequences, 20% to 30% seen once. The sequencing sample was made of blood, either unsorted or a sorted T cell fraction (not recorded which). The source is a male donor with ankylosing spondylitis or in good health (not recorded which).

The chain combines TRBV29-1 with TRBJ2-3, with 10 bases matching TRBD2. The CDR3 is 16 amino acids. The junction had 5 bases not matched to a gene; V was cut back by 1 base and J by 1 base. The germline gives CDR1 SQVTM, CDR2 ANQGSEA. The CDR3 sequence is CSVEGTSGWGTDTQYF. CDR3 DNA: TGCAGCGTTGAAGGGACTAGCGGATGGGGCACAGATACGCAGTATTTT.

The chain carries TRBV4-1 and TRBJ1-6, with a tentative D call TRBD1 (6 bases). Germline V gives CDR1 MGHRA, CDR2 YSYEKL. This CDR3 is 13 amino acids long. V dropped 4 bases and J dropped 10 bases, with 11 bases sitting between them. In nucleotides, the CDR3 is TGCGCCAGCAGCCCGTCCGGGGGCTCACCCCTCCACTTT. It is translated as CASSPSGGSPLHF.